The 30 T cell receptor beta chains reported below all come from one sample, sequenced in a study of human T cells and chemical hapten exposure. Documented time point: pre-sensitization, week 0. Treatment indicated: therapeutic diphenylcyclopropenone sensitization with weekly scalp DPC. TCRdb reprocessed the RACE reads with MiXCR, giving one entry per CDR3 protein. Among roughly 100,000 distinct CDR3 sequences listed, 9.5% to 14% were seen once. This sample comprised whole blood, obtained in connection with sensitization to the hapten diphenylcyclopropenone (DPC). The receptors come from an older woman with alopecia areata. Some clones in this sample may be carry-over from other donors' samples.

This clonotype was counted ten times or more. The junction differs from germline at one of its ends, possibly a read error. V and J are TRBV6-4 and TRBJ2-7; no clear D gene. From germline, CDR1 is MRHNA and CDR2 SNTAGT. CDR3 length: 10 amino acids. The CDR3 DNA is TGTGCCAGCAGTGACTCGGTCCGAAACTTC. This encodes CASSDSVRNF.

This clonotype was counted ten times or more. The V and J genes are TRBV6-6 and TRBJ1-1, with D hard to call. V was pared by 7 bases and J by 1 base, with 7 bases between. CDR3 length: 12 amino acids. Germline V lookup: CDR1 MNHNY, CDR2 SVGAGI (reference sequence). The CDR3 loop is CASKRGNTEAFF. The CDR3 DNA reads as TGTGCCAGCAAACGAGGGAACACTGAAGCTTTCTTT.

This clonotype was detected only a few times. The CDR3 ends on some other residue instead of the conserved phenylalanine or tryptophan, so this is likely a read error. The V and J genes are TRBV12-3 or TRBV12-4 and TRBJ2-1; D is undetermined. This CDR3 is 13 amino acids long. Trimming took 5 bases from V and 5 from J, leaving 10 bases between them. CDR3 in DNA: TGTGCCAGCAGTCGTGAACCCCACAATGAGCAGTTCTCC. This sequence encodes CASSREPHNEQFS.

As concerns this clonotype: This may stem from a read error, because a much larger clone lies one nucleotide away. The chain couples TRBV20-1 to TRBJ1-1; no firm D call. CDR3 length equals 15 residues. Trimming left V 2 bases short and J 1 base short, with 14 bases between. Germline V gene lookup returns CDR1 DFQATT and CDR2 SNEGSKA (reference sequence). CDR3 DNA: TGCAGTGCTAGAAAGGTAGGCCTAGGGAACACTGAAGCTTTCTTT. Translated: CSARKVGLGNTEAFF.

There are a few counts of this clonotype. V gene TRBV20-1 combines with J gene TRBJ2-7, with 10 positions matching TRBD1. CDR3 size: 14 residues. CDR1 DFQATT and CDR2 SNEGSKA come from the germline V gene (reference sequence). V was pared by 4 bases and J by 5 bases, with 8 bases of the junction left unmatched. The CDR3 loop is CSAKKTGGLDEQYF. The CDR3 bases are TGCAGTGCTAAGAAGACAGGGGGCCTGGACGAGCAGTACTTC.

This clonotype has a count of ten or more. The V and J genes are TRBV20-1 and TRBJ2-5, with a tentative D call TRBD2 (6 bases). Trimming removed 1 base at V and 5 bases at J, with 17 bases between. Germline V gives CDR1 DFQATT, CDR2 SNEGSKA (reference sequence). This CDR3 comprises 15 residues. CDR3 sequence: CSARAGSGPAETQYF. The CDR3 DNA is TGCAGTGCTAGAGCTGGTAGCGGCCCTGCGGAGACCCAGTACTTC.

This clonotype has a count of ten or more. The rearrangement joins TRBV15 to TRBJ2-7; D might be TRBD1 (7 bases). Germline lookup yields CDR1 LNHNV and CDR2 YYDKDF (reference sequence). V shed 4 bases and J shed 4 bases, with 14 bases lying between them. This CDR3 is built from 14 residues. The CDR3 here is CATSTDRAGYEQYF. The CDR3 region has the DNA TGTGCCACCAGCACAGACAGGGCGGGATACGAGCAGTACTTC.

This clonotype appeared a few times. The chain recombines TRBV12-3 or TRBV12-4 with TRBJ2-3; TRBD2 matches at 12 bases. V was clipped by 6 bases and J by 3 bases; unmatched bases: 1. The CDR3 covers 14 residues. CDR3 sequence: CASRLAGGTDTQYF. The CDR3 DNA is TGTGCCAGCAGACTAGCGGGGGGAACAGATACGCAGTATTTT.

Ten or more counts support this clonotype. The chain is built from TRBV29-1 and TRBJ2-3; D is tentatively TRBD1 or TRBD2 (7 bases each). CDR1 is SQVTM and CDR2 is ANQGSEA in the germline V gene. The ends were cut back, 8 bases at V and 6 bases at J, with 18 bases in the middle. CDR3 length equals 13 residues. This CDR3 is CSTYRGGTDTQYF. The CDR3 nucleotides read TGCAGCACGTACAGGGGAGGGACGGATACGCAGTATTTT.

This clonotype came up once. Since no conserved phenylalanine or tryptophan closes the CDR3, a read error is the likely cause. This chain connects TRBV12-3 or TRBV12-4 to TRBJ1-4; D is ambiguous. This CDR3 contains 14 residues. Trimming removed 8 bases at V and 3 bases at J, with 13 bases between. CDR3 loop: CASSDRDSNEKLFL. The CDR3, as DNA: TGTGCCAGCTCCGACCGGGATTCTAATGAAAAACTGTTTCTT.

This clonotype was seen many times. The V call is TRBV30, the J call TRBJ1-1, with D possibly TRBD1 on 5 matching bases. The ends were cut back, 4 bases at V and 1 base at J, with 13 bases in the middle. CDR1 and CDR2 from the germline V gene are GTSNPN and SVGIG (reference sequence). The CDR3 length is 14 residues. CDR3 in amino acids: CAWNHIQGNTEAFF. Here the CDR3 DNA reads TGTGCCTGGAACCACATCCAGGGGAACACTGAAGCTTTCTTT.

V is TRBV14 and J is TRBJ2-7; no clear D. Germline CDR1 SGHDN, CDR2 FVKESK. V was clipped by 0 bases and J by 8 bases, with 8 bases between them. This CDR3 has 12 amino acids. The CDR3: CASSQDWQKQYF. The DNA for the CDR3 is TGTGCCAGCAGCCAAGATTGGCAGAAGCAGTACTTC.

There are many counts of this clonotype. This CDR3 is CASSYNPGTGVYEQYF. Here the CDR3 DNA reads TGTGCCAGCAGCTACAACCCCGGGACAGGGGTTTACGAGCAGTACTTC. The chain has TRBV5-5 and TRBJ2-7; 10 nucleotides agree with TRBD1. In germline, CDR1 is SGHKS, CDR2 YYEKEE (reference sequence). With V trimmed by 3 bases and J by 4 bases, 10 bases remained unmatched. The length of the CDR3 is 16 residues.

This clonotype was counted between two and nine times. The V and J genes are TRBV7-6 and TRBJ2-3, with D possibly matching TRBD1 (6 bases). CDR3 size: 15 residues. Trimming stripped 1 base from V and 4 bases from J, with 12 bases between. Per germline, CDR1 SGHVS and CDR2 FNYEAQ. CDR3 protein: CASSLVARGSDTQYF. Here the CDR3 DNA reads TGTGCCAGCAGCTTAGTAGCCAGGGGCTCAGATACGCAGTATTTT.

This clonotype was seen at least ten times. This chain connects TRBV7-3 to TRBJ2-3; D call uncertain. The CDR3 covers 13 residues. CDR1 is SGHTA, CDR2 FQGTGA, per germline. Trimming took 0 bases from V and 4 from J, leaving 5 bases between them. The CDR3 nucleotides read TGTGCCAGCAGCTTAACGAGCCCAGATACGCAGTATTTT. Encoded protein: CASSLTSPDTQYF. The complete variable domain, with remaining parts taken from reference TRBV7-3 and TRBJ2-3, reads GAGVSQTPSNKVTEKGKYVELRCDPISGHTALYWYRQSLGQGPEFLIYFQGTGAADDSGLPNDRFFAVRPEGSVSTLKIQRTERGDSAVYLCASSLTSPDTQYFGPGTRLTVL.

In its sample, this clonotype was seen a few times. The rearrangement links TRBV20-1 to TRBJ2-3; 7 positions match TRBD2. The CDR3 covers 15 residues. Germline V gives CDR1 DFQATT, CDR2 SNEGSKA (reference sequence). With V trimmed by 6 bases and J by 1 base, 10 bases remained unmatched. The CDR3 sequence: CSAHDGGGGTDTQYF. CDR3 coding DNA: TGCAGTGCCCATGACGGCGGGGGTGGCACAGATACGCAGTATTTT.

This clonotype was detected only a few times. The chain is built from TRBV18 and TRBJ1-2; tentative D call: TRBD1 (6 bases). From germline, CDR1 is KGHSH and CDR2 LQKENI. V was clipped by 3 bases and J by 4 bases, with 18 bases between them. The CDR3 consists of 16 residues. DNA for the CDR3: TGTGCCAGCTCACCGCGGAGTGGACAGAACCCCTATGGCTACACCTTC. Encoded protein: CASSPRSGQNPYGYTF.

This clonotype was picked up many times. The genes are TRBV10-3 and TRBJ2-2; D perhaps matches TRBD1 (5 bases). Trimming removed 3 bases at V and 0 bases at J, with 8 bases between. The germline V gene encodes CDR1 ENHRY and CDR2 SYGVKD. CDR3 size: 15 residues. CDR3 nucleotides: TGTGCCATCAGTGAAGGGGTACCGAACACCGGGGAGCTGTTTTTT. This gives the protein CAISEGVPNTGELFF.

Only a few counts were recorded for this clonotype. V and J are TRBV3-1 and TRBJ2-1; 9 nucleotides match TRBD1. Unmatched junction bases numbered 8, after V lost 3 bases and J lost 8 bases. CDR3 size: 15 residues. Germline V gene lookup returns CDR1 LGHDT and CDR2 YNNKEL (reference sequence). The CDR3 DNA follows: TGTGCCAGCAGCCACTCCGGGACAGGGTTCCATGAGCAGTTCTTC. Translating it yields CASSHSGTGFHEQFF.

This clonotype was recorded at least ten times. This rearrangement joins TRBV6-1 to TRBJ2-7, with 10 bases lining up with TRBD1. This CDR3 has 13 amino acids. Germline CDR1 and CDR2: MNHNS and SASEGT. V lost 6 bases to trimming and J lost 5 bases; unmatched junction nucleotides: 4. The CDR3 here is CASSAGTGDEQYF. The DNA for the CDR3 is TGTGCCAGCAGCGCCGGGACAGGGGACGAGCAGTACTTC.

This clonotype was seen at least ten times. The chain couples TRBV25-1 to TRBJ2-2; possible D gene TRBD1, 6 bases. This CDR3 region has 15 residues. The germline V gene encodes CDR1 MGHDK and CDR2 SYGVNS. V was pared by 2 bases and J by 2 bases, with 9 bases between. CDR3 nucleotide sequence: TGTGCCAGCAGTGAAAGGGGGACCAACACCGGGGAGCTGTTTTTT. It yields the protein CASSERGTNTGELFF.

V gene TRBV2 combines with J gene TRBJ1-2; no clear D gene. CDR3 length: 13 residues. V lost 3 bases, J lost 8 bases, and 13 bases lay in between. Germline V CDR1 and CDR2: SNHLY, FYNNEI. The CDR3 here is CASSEDGRYGYTF. CDR3 DNA: TGTGCCAGCAGTGAGGACGGAAGGTACGGCTACACCTTC.

This clonotype was seen ten or more times. This sequence joins TRBV12-3 or TRBV12-4 and TRBJ2-1; no clear D. CDR3 length: 16 residues. V lost 5 bases and J lost 2, with 16 bases in between. The CDR3 spells CASSPPRRLTYNEQFF. CDR3 DNA sequence: TGTGCCAGCAGTCCCCCCCGGCGTTTGACCTACAATGAGCAGTTCTTC.

Remarks on this clonotype: A much bigger clone sits one base away, suggesting this may be a read error. The CDR3, as DNA: TGTGCCAGCAGCCGAGTCGGGGGGATCTCTGGAAACACCATATATTTT. Its protein product is CASSRVGGISGNTIYF. This chain uses TRBV3-1 with TRBJ1-3; maybe TRBD1 (5 bases). From germline, CDR1 is LGHDT and CDR2 YNNKEL (reference sequence). V was cut by 4 bases and J by 0 bases, with 13 bases left in between. The CDR3 has 16 amino acids.

This clonotype has just a few counts. This CDR3 is CSAIGRGDTQYF. The CDR3, as DNA: TGCAGTGCCATTGGACGGGGAGATACGCAGTATTTT. This chain links TRBV20-1 with TRBJ2-3, with D possibly matching TRBD2 (5 bases). Trimming removed 6 bases from V and 5 bases from J, with 12 bases in between. The CDR3 totals 12 residues. CDR1 is DFQATT and CDR2 is SNEGSKA in the germline V gene (reference sequence).

This clonotype was found many times. J is TRBJ2-7 and V is TRBV7-9; 7 bases match TRBD2. The CDR3 extends over 14 amino acids. V was pared by 1 base and J by 4 bases, with 4 bases of the junction left unmatched. Germline V gene lookup returns CDR1 SEHNR and CDR2 FQNEAQ (reference sequence). The CDR3: CASSLVASGYEQYF. The DNA for the CDR3 is TGTGCCAGCAGCTTAGTCGCTAGCGGATACGAGCAGTACTTC.

The chain carries TRBV11-2 and TRBJ2-3; TRBD2 matches 8 bases. Germline CDR1 SGHAT, CDR2 FQNNGV. The CDR3 runs to 15 residues. J was trimmed by 5 bases and V by 1 base; bases with no gene match: 5. This CDR3 is CASSLAGGPGDTQYF. DNA of the CDR3: TGTGCCAGCAGCTTAGCGGGAGGGCCGGGAGATACGCAGTATTTT.

This clonotype was picked up many times. This chain links TRBV12-5 with TRBJ2-1; possible D gene TRBD2, 7 bases. Germline lookup yields CDR1 LGHNT and CDR2 FRNRAP. The V gene lost 4 bases and the J gene lost 10 bases, with 20 bases spanning the gap. CDR3 length equals 15 residues. This chain's CDR3 is CASGSPGGAVREQFF. CDR3 bases: TGTGCTAGTGGTTCACCGGGGGGCGCAGTCAGGGAGCAGTTCTTC.

This clonotype was seen at least ten times. V gene TRBV30 combines with J gene TRBJ2-3, with a tentative D call TRBD2 (7 bases). Looked up from germline, CDR1 is GTSNPN and CDR2 is SVGIG (reference sequence). The CDR3 is 13 amino acids. The V and J ends lost 1 base and 8 bases respectively, with 13 bases between them. The CDR3 here is CAWSAGAGATQYF. The CDR3 DNA follows: TGTGCCTGGAGTGCAGGTGCGGGGGCTACGCAGTATTTT.

This clonotype was counted at least ten times. This chain uses TRBV7-9 with TRBJ1-1; D call uncertain. CDR1 is SEHNR and CDR2 is FQNEAQ in the germline V gene (reference sequence). The V gene lost 6 bases and the J gene lost 0 bases, with 14 bases spanning the gap. There are 15 residues in the CDR3. DNA of the CDR3: TGTGCCAGCAGTAGCTGGACGCAGATGAACACTGAAGCTTTCTTT. Its translation is CASSSWTQMNTEAFF.